What follows is one T cell receptor beta chain and its context. Its antigen is unknown. This specimen belongs to a study of shared clonotypes between healthy human individuals. Study-level background: Three plates each covered CD4 naive and memory; CD8 naive two, CD8 memory one.

V was clipped by 1 base and J by 3 bases, with 9 bases between them. CDR3 length: 15 residues. Germline CDR1 and CDR2: MGHRA and YSYEKL. Findings and caveats of the study: When compared with the clonotypes that were shared by all four sorted-subset donors, the non-shared clonotypes turned out to have lower generation probabilities.

CD45RO-negative, CCR7-positively selected cells formed the naive CD8 fraction, excluding terminally differentiated effector memory CD45RA+ cells. There were no recent acute infections or vaccinations among the donors, who were healthy HIV-negative adults. Study processing details: With immunoSEQ giving junction-only sequences and no quality scores, filtering differed. TCRdb keeps only in-frame clones here, not all; method: immunoSEQ multiplex PCR. V and J calls and clone size follow that table, whereas D and trimming were derived from the DNA. Of about 2.1 million clones detected, 80% to 95% appear once; the ten largest clones hold about 1.6%.

The TCR sequence derives from a man aged 18 to 29 in good health. Some clones in this sample may be carry-over from other donors' samples. The chain carries TRBV4-1 and TRBJ2-2; D uncertain. Material for sequencing was naive CD8+ T cells from PBMCs. The CDR3 DNA sequence: TGCGCCAGCAGCCAAGGTTATGAGGACACCGGGGAGCTGTTTTTT. Its protein product is CASSQGYEDTGELFF.